This T cell receptor (beta chain) was captured in a study of blood T cell repertoires in COVID-19. Across the study: Some COVID-19 samples were acute and others convalescent; all came from the United States, Italy and Spain. Sources were T cells, B-cell-depleted T cells, or PBMCs; the material itself was cDNA or gDNA.

Some clones are missing from TCRdb's copy, which holds only in-frame ones; the method was immunoSEQ multiplex PCR. This sample has around 250,000 clones; roughly 85% occur once, and the top ten carry around 3.3%. What was sequenced was peripheral blood. The TCR was taken from a woman aged 18-29 years with acute or convalescent COVID-19.

CDR3 nucleotides: TGTGCCAGCAGCCGCAATGAGGCGCTGTTTTTT. Encoded protein: CASSRNEALFF. The rearrangement joins TRBV7-6 to TRBJ2-2; D is ambiguous. Germline CDR1 reads SGHVS; CDR2 reads FNYEAQ. This CDR3 contains 11 residues. With 5 bases removed from V and 13 bases from J, the gap between germline ends came to 11 bases.